This is a list of T cell receptor beta chains from one sample in a study of blood T cell repertoires in COVID-19. Some clones are missing from TCRdb's copy, which holds only in-frame ones; the method was immunoSEQ multiplex PCR. The table has around 40,000 clones, about four fifths seen once. The sample was peripheral blood. The receptors were gathered from a man at least 80 years old with active or convalescent COVID-19. CDR3s include the opening cysteine and the closing phenylalanine or tryptophan. D genes are given only for firm matches. Size values are once, few and many counts, or a class for expanded clones, and some rows have none.

D gene: .; clone size: .; V gene: TRBV4-1; J gene: TRBJ2-7; CDR3 protein: CASSAFPSPSSYEQYF; CDR3 DNA: TGCGCCAGCAGTGCTTTTCCCTCTCCCAGCTCCTACGAGCAGTACTTC
D gene: .; clone size: .; V gene: TRBV4-3; J gene: TRBJ1-2; CDR3 protein: CASSQVLGGRGYTF; CDR3 DNA: TGCGCCAGCAGCCAAGTGCTGGGGGGTCGTGGCTACACCTTC
D gene: .; clone size: once; V gene: TRBV7-8; J gene: TRBJ1-1; CDR3 protein: CASSFEGRSTEAFF; CDR3 DNA: TGTGCCAGCAGCTTTGAGGGCAGGAGCACTGAAGCTTTCTTT
D gene: .; clone size: .; V gene: TRBV28; J gene: TRBJ1-2; CDR3 protein: CASNIPAGSGANYGYTF; CDR3 DNA: TGTGCCAGCAACATTCCCGCGGGATCGGGGGCTAACTATGGCTACACCTTC
D gene: TRBD1; clone size: once; V gene: TRBV30; J gene: TRBJ1-2; CDR3 protein: CASSGDRGRRGYTF; CDR3 DNA: TGTGCCTCCTCCGGGGACAGGGGGCGCAGGGGCTACACCTTC
D gene: TRBD1; clone size: .; V gene: TRBV6-5; J gene: TRBJ1-2; CDR3 protein: CASRQGSLSSYTF; CDR3 DNA: TGTGCCAGCAGACAGGGGTCCCTATCTAGCTACACCTTC
D gene: TRBD1; clone size: .; V gene: TRBV28; J gene: TRBJ2-2; CDR3 protein: CASTPGQGVGELFF; CDR3 DNA: TGTGCCAGCACCCCGGGACAGGGGGTCGGGGAGCTGTTTTTT
D gene: TRBD1; clone size: .; V gene: TRBV11-3; J gene: TRBJ1-2; CDR3 protein: CASSTGTGTCTF; CDR3 DNA: TGTGCCAGCAGCACCGGGACAGGGACTTGCACCTTC
D gene: .; clone size: .; V gene: TRBV18; J gene: TRBJ2-5; CDR3 protein: CASSPNGVVQSKETQYF; CDR3 DNA: TGTGCCAGCTCACCAAACGGGGTTGTGCAGTCTAAAGAGACCCAGTACTTC
D gene: TRBD2; clone size: .; V gene: TRBV5-1; J gene: TRBJ2-4; CDR3 protein: CASSLTGTIKNIQYF; CDR3 DNA: TGCGCCAGCAGCTTGACCGGGACTATCAAAAACATTCAGTACTTC
D gene: TRBD2; clone size: .; V gene: TRBV4-1; J gene: TRBJ2-7; CDR3 protein: CASSPQPGGAYEQYF; CDR3 DNA: TGCGCCAGCAGCCCCCAGCCGGGGGGGGCCTACGAGCAGTACTTC
D gene: .; clone size: .; V gene: TRBV9; J gene: TRBJ1-3; CDR3 protein: CASSVASVAGNTIYF; CDR3 DNA: TGTGCCAGCAGCGTAGCTTCGGTGGCTGGAAACACCATATATTTT
D gene: TRBD1; clone size: .; V gene: TRBV7-2; J gene: TRBJ1-1; CDR3 protein: CASSTGVNTEAFF; CDR3 DNA: TGTGCCAGCTCTACAGGGGTGAACACTGAAGCTTTCTTT
D gene: .; clone size: .; V gene: TRBV7-9; J gene: TRBJ2-7; CDR3 protein: CASGLTGTYEQYF; CDR3 DNA: TGTGCCAGCGGACTTACCGGGACCTACGAGCAGTACTTC
D gene: .; clone size: .; V gene: TRBV2; J gene: TRBJ1-5; CDR3 protein: CASSAAGHSNQPQHF; CDR3 DNA: TGTGCCAGCAGTGCCGCGGGTCATAGCAATCAGCCCCAGCATTTT
D gene: TRBD1; clone size: few; V gene: TRBV5-8; J gene: TRBJ1-1; CDR3 protein: CASSPGQGNTEAFF; CDR3 DNA: TGTGCCAGCAGCCCCGGACAGGGAAACACTGAAGCTTTCTTT
D gene: .; clone size: once; V gene: TRBV5-1; J gene: TRBJ2-7; CDR3 protein: CASSLVQGGDYEQYF; CDR3 DNA: TGCGCCAGCAGCTTGGTCCAGGGGGGTGACTACGAGCAGTACTTC
D gene: .; clone size: .; V gene: TRBV4-3; J gene: TRBJ2-5; CDR3 protein: CASSPGQRETQYF; CDR3 DNA: TGCGCCAGCAGCCCCGGACAGCGGGAGACCCAGTACTTC
D gene: TRBD2; clone size: .; V gene: TRBV19; J gene: TRBJ2-7; CDR3 protein: CASSIVKRDPREKGPGIPYEQYF; CDR3 DNA: TGTGCCAGTAGTATAGTTAAGCGGGACCCAAGGGAGAAAGGGCCCGGGATCCCCTACGAGCAGTACTTC
D gene: .; clone size: .; V gene: TRBV6-5; J gene: TRBJ1-1; CDR3 protein: CASSLVMNTEAFF; CDR3 DNA: TGTGCCAGCAGTTTAGTCATGAACACTGAAGCTTTCTTT
D gene: .; clone size: once; V gene: TRBV28; J gene: TRBJ2-1; CDR3 protein: CAIPSERPDEQFF; CDR3 DNA: TGTGCCATCCCTTCGGAGCGGCCAGACGAGCAGTTCTTC
D gene: TRBD2; clone size: .; V gene: TRBV10-1; J gene: TRBJ2-1; CDR3 protein: CASSEFPASGRSAEQFF; CDR3 DNA: TGCGCCAGCAGTGAGTTCCCTGCTAGCGGGAGATCGGCTGAGCAGTTCTTC
D gene: .; clone size: once; V gene: TRBV27; J gene: TRBJ2-1; CDR3 protein: CASSFLPGSNEQFF; CDR3 DNA: TGTGCCAGCAGTTTCCTCCCAGGTTCCAATGAGCAGTTCTTC
D gene: TRBD2; clone size: .; V gene: TRBV2; J gene: TRBJ2-7; CDR3 protein: CASRGSGGSYEQYF; CDR3 DNA: TGTGCCAGCAGAGGTAGCGGGGGCTCCTACGAGCAGTACTTC
D gene: TRBD1; clone size: .; V gene: TRBV28; J gene: TRBJ2-7; CDR3 protein: CASSPTRTGAYEQYF; CDR3 DNA: TGTGCCAGCAGTCCTACAAGGACAGGGGCCTACGAGCAGTACTTC
D gene: .; clone size: .; V gene: TRBV11-2; J gene: TRBJ2-1; CDR3 protein: CASSLGRDNEQFF; CDR3 DNA: TGTGCCAGCAGCTTAGGGAGGGACAATGAGCAGTTCTTC
D gene: TRBD1; clone size: .; V gene: TRBV4-2; J gene: TRBJ2-5; CDR3 protein: CASSQDPPAGGKETQYF; CDR3 DNA: TGTGCCAGCAGCCAAGACCCCCCAGCAGGGGGTAAGGAGACCCAGTACTTC
D gene: .; clone size: .; V gene: TRBV7-9; J gene: TRBJ2-1; CDR3 protein: CASSLVIAGNEQFF; CDR3 DNA: TGTGCCAGCAGCTTGGTAATAGCCGGCAATGAGCAGTTCTTC
D gene: .; clone size: .; V gene: TRBV7-3; J gene: TRBJ2-1; CDR3 protein: CASSSQPGQQNEQFF; CDR3 DNA: TGTGCCAGCAGCTCACAGCCCGGACAACAGAATGAGCAGTTCTTC
D gene: .; clone size: once; V gene: TRBV5-4; J gene: TRBJ2-1; CDR3 protein: CASTRGEDLPNEQFF; CDR3 DNA: TGTGCCAGCACCCGGGGTGAGGACCTCCCCAATGAGCAGTTCTTC
D gene: .; clone size: .; V gene: TRBV7-9; J gene: TRBJ1-1; CDR3 protein: CASSLTGNTEAFF; CDR3 DNA: TGTGCCAGCAGCCTGACAGGGAACACTGAAGCTTTCTTT
D gene: TRBD2; clone size: .; V gene: TRBV9; J gene: TRBJ2-1; CDR3 protein: CASSLRLAGGPEFF; CDR3 DNA: TGTGCCAGCAGCTTACGACTAGCGGGAGGTCCCGAGTTCTTC
D gene: .; clone size: .; V gene: TRBV9; J gene: TRBJ2-1; CDR3 protein: CASSAPRSGLHNEQFF; CDR3 DNA: TGTGCCAGCAGCGCCCCGCGCAGTGGACTCCACAATGAGCAGTTCTTC
D gene: TRBD2; clone size: .; V gene: TRBV11-3; J gene: TRBJ2-1; CDR3 protein: CASSPTASGTYNEQFF; CDR3 DNA: TGTGCCAGCAGCCCAACGGCTAGCGGGACCTACAATGAGCAGTTCTTC
D gene: .; clone size: .; V gene: TRBV2; J gene: TRBJ2-5; CDR3 protein: CASSVQGTQETQYF; CDR3 DNA: TGTGCCAGCAGTGTACAGGGTACCCAAGAGACCCAGTACTTC
D gene: TRBD2; clone size: .; V gene: TRBV24-1; J gene: TRBJ2-3; CDR3 protein: CATSDASGGRSDTQYF; CDR3 DNA: TGTGCCACCAGTGACGCTAGCGGGGGGAGGTCAGATACGCAGTATTTT
D gene: .; clone size: once; V gene: TRBV25-1; J gene: TRBJ1-1; CDR3 protein: CASSEFVGDTEAFF; CDR3 DNA: TGTGCCAGCAGTGAATTCGTAGGGGATACTGAAGCTTTCTTT
D gene: .; clone size: .; V gene: TRBV4-3; J gene: TRBJ2-7; CDR3 protein: CASSLGGWGEQYF; CDR3 DNA: TGCGCCAGCAGCCTGGGGGGATGGGGGGAGCAGTACTTC
D gene: .; clone size: .; V gene: TRBV28; J gene: TRBJ1-2; CDR3 protein: CASSLGTGQSLGYTF; CDR3 DNA: TGTGCCAGCAGTCTAGGTACCGGACAGAGTCTTGGCTACACCTTC
D gene: .; clone size: .; V gene: TRBV5-4; J gene: TRBJ2-5; CDR3 protein: CASSFAGSETQYF; CDR3 DNA: TGTGCCAGCAGCTTTGCGGGGTCAGAGACCCAGTACTTC
D gene: .; clone size: .; V gene: TRBV11-2; J gene: TRBJ1-3; CDR3 protein: CASSLEGVNRNTIYF; CDR3 DNA: TGTGCCAGCAGCTTAGAAGGGGTTAATAGAAACACCATATATTTT
D gene: .; clone size: .; V gene: TRBV9; J gene: TRBJ1-1; CDR3 protein: CASSGEGSTKQGWTEAFF; CDR3 DNA: TGTGCCAGCAGCGGAGAAGGATCGACTAAACAGGGATGGACTGAAGCTTTCTTT
D gene: TRBD2; clone size: .; V gene: TRBV27; J gene: TRBJ2-3; CDR3 protein: CASSPLAGGPDTQYF; CDR3 DNA: TGTGCCAGCAGTCCGTTAGCGGGAGGCCCAGATACGCAGTATTTT
D gene: .; clone size: .; V gene: TRBV2; J gene: TRBJ1-2; CDR3 protein: CATRWSGLMGDNYGYTF; CDR3 DNA: TGTGCCACAAGATGGTCGGGACTCATGGGAGATAACTATGGCTACACCTTC
D gene: .; clone size: .; V gene: TRBV10-3; J gene: TRBJ2-7; CDR3 protein: CAISGEGTDYEQYF; CDR3 DNA: TGTGCCATCAGCGGGGAAGGGACTGACTACGAGCAGTACTTC